This T cell receptor (beta chain) was found in a study of blood T cell repertoires in COVID-19. For the study at large: Donors in the United States, Italy and Spain gave samples during acute or convalescent COVID-19. PBMCs, B-cell-depleted T cells, or T cells provided the cDNA or gDNA that made up the material.

V gave up 4 bases and J gave up 7 bases, with 13 bases separating them. The CDR3 loop spans 14 amino acids. Germline V gene sequence: CDR1 SGHAT, CDR2 FQNNGV. Original handling: Amplification of reference gene primers was used by the study to estimate nucleated cell counts. Using immunoSEQ multiplex PCR, the repertoire was profiled, and TCRdb retains in-frame clones only, with some absent. The V and J calls and clone size were taken over from that table, and D and trimming were inferred from the DNA. The table lists 110,000 or so clones, less than 80% of them singletons. The chain combines TRBV11-2 with TRBJ2-2; tentative D call: TRBD2 (6 bases). This TCR was recovered from a man in his fifties or sixties with acute or convalescent COVID-19. Sequenced: peripheral blood. The CDR3 nucleotides are TGTGCCAGCAGCTCCGCGGGGTCCAGCGGGGAGCTGTTTTTT. Amino acid sequence: CASSSAGSSGELFF.